This TCR beta chain was sequenced in a study of control samples from healthy donors and cancer patients. V lost 0 bases to trimming and J lost 2 bases, with 11 bases between them. This CDR3 has 15 residues. Germline V lookup: CDR1 MRHNA, CDR2 SNTAGT. The repertoire was sequenced with immunoSEQ multiplex PCR; TCRdb's copy has only in-frame clones and lacks some. The sample includes approximately 74,000 clones, over 90% seen only once; the top ten take around 2.8%. The sequenced sample was blood. The gene calls are TRBV6-4 and TRBJ2-7; D may be TRBD1 (6 bases). This clonotype was sampled from a woman in her 30s in good health. The CDR3 here is CASSDSPTGPYEQYV. The CDR3 region has the DNA TGTGCCAGCAGTGACTCGCCCACAGGGCCCTACGAGCAGTACGTC.